This T cell receptor (beta chain) emerged from a study of cytomegalovirus exposure and HLA in healthy donors. Generated by immunoSEQ multiplex PCR, the TCRdb table keeps only in-frame clones and is missing some. The data hold roughly 180,000 clones, with approximately 88% observed a single time. Study observations and caveats: First-cohort TCR clusters were later found to tend to co-occur in the 90 to 150 validation repertoires. Cytomegalovirus-associated TCR beta chains were listed, numbering some 180.

A word on this clone: Antigen unknown.

This receptor was obtained from a young man in good health and CMV-seropositive. The sequencing sample was made of PBMCs.

The CDR3 DNA reads as TGCGCCAGCAGCCAAGGACAGGACCAAGAGACCCAGTACTTC. Amino acids: CASSQGQDQETQYF. The V and J genes are TRBV4-3 and TRBJ2-5, with a possible D match to TRBD1 (6 bases). The germline V gene has CDR1 LGHNA and CDR2 YSLEER. Trimming took 1 base from V and 0 from J, leaving 6 bases between them. The CDR3 consists of 14 residues.